This passage covers 21 T cell receptor beta chains from one sample sequenced in a study of T cell changes during pregnancy in multiple sclerosis. Repertoires were generated with immunoSEQ multiplex PCR, while TCRdb's copy carries only in-frame clones and drops some. The sample carries 50,000 to 60,000 clones, roughly nine tenths recorded once. This sample comprised CD4+ T cells from peripheral blood mononuclear cells, obtained in the third trimester of pregnancy. All receptors derive from a female donor with multiple sclerosis, enrolled in a pregnancy study.

The chain couples TRBV6-1 to TRBJ1-3; a possible D gene is TRBD1 (6 bases). The CDR3 is 15 amino acids. Germline CDR1 is MNHNS and CDR2 is SASEGT. With 0 bases removed from V and 0 bases from J, the gap between germline ends came to 6 bases. The CDR3 protein is CASSEADSSGNTIYF. CDR3 bases: TGTGCCAGCAGTGAAGCGGACAGCTCTGGAAACACCATATATTTT.

In its sample, this clone was seen once. The chain couples TRBV4-3 to TRBJ1-4; maybe TRBD1 (5 bases). CDR3 size: 20 residues. The V gene's germline CDR1 is LGHNA and CDR2 YSLEER. V was pared by 0 bases and J by 0 bases, with 20 bases between. The CDR3 loop reads CASSQDPTLDSPATNEKLFF. The CDR3 coding sequence is TGCGCCAGCAGCCAAGACCCGACCCTAGACAGTCCGGCAACTAATGAAAAACTGTTTTTT.

The chain carries TRBV30 and TRBJ1-6; a possible D gene is TRBD1 (6 bases). Germline lookup yields CDR1 GTSNPN and CDR2 SVGIG (reference sequence). This CDR3 comprises 15 residues. V was shortened by 2 bases and J by 0 bases, with 8 bases between the two germline ends. The CDR3 protein is CAWSTGNSYNSPLHF. The CDR3 nucleotides read TGTGCCTGGAGTACAGGGAACTCCTATAATTCACCCCTCCACTTT.

This clone was observed once. This chain uses TRBV11-2 with TRBJ1-2; a possible D gene is TRBD1 (5 bases). Germline loops: CDR1 SGHAT, CDR2 FQNNGV. Trimming shortened V by 1 base and J by 4 bases, and 7 bases separated the two germline ends. The CDR3 covers 13 residues. This CDR3 is CASSLGGVYGYTF. The CDR3 DNA follows: TGTGCCAGCAGCTTAGGGGGGGTCTATGGCTACACCTTC.

The CDR3 DNA reads TGTGCCAGTAGTATAGGCAGGGTGAACACTGAAGCTTTCTTT. Translated, it gives CASSIGRVNTEAFF. The chain combines TRBV19 with TRBJ1-1, with a weak D call TRBD1 (5 bases). This CDR3 has 14 amino acids. Trimming took 1 base from V and 0 from J, leaving 6 bases between them. Germline V gene lookup returns CDR1 LNHDA and CDR2 SQIVND (reference sequence).

This clone was detected only once. The chain recombines TRBV12-5 with TRBJ2-1, with TRBD2 identical over 10 bases. V trimming: 0 bases; J trimming: 5 bases; junction bases outside the gene matches: 4. The CDR3 sequence is 16 residues long. CDR1 and CDR2 (germline): LGHNT, FRNRAP. The CDR3 sequence is CASGLVWTSGHNEQFF. CDR3 DNA: TGTGCTAGTGGTTTGGTATGGACTAGCGGTCACAATGAGCAGTTCTTC.

The chain uses TRBV19 and TRBJ2-2; 10 nucleotides match TRBD1. The CDR3 length is 17 residues. Germline-derived CDR1 and CDR2 are LNHDA and SQIVND (reference sequence). The V segment lost 10 bases and the J segment 7 bases; nucleotides outside the gene matches: 18. This chain's CDR3 is CATPRLGQGIGVGELFF. CDR3 in DNA: TGTGCCACACCCCGTTTGGGACAGGGGATCGGTGTCGGGGAGCTGTTTTTT.

This clone was seen more than once but under ten times. The chain is built from TRBV10-3 and TRBJ1-2; D remains ambiguous. V lost 10 bases and J lost 4, with 19 bases in between. CDR1 is ENHRY, CDR2 SYGVKD, per germline. The CDR3 is 14 residues long. CDR3 coding DNA: TGTGCCACCTTATACGGTGAACGGTTCTATGGCTACACCTTC. Translated, it gives CATLYGERFYGYTF.

The V and J genes are TRBV9 and TRBJ2-1; the match to TRBD2 covers 11 bases. The CDR3 is made up of 18 amino acids. Germline CDR1 and CDR2: SGDLS and YYNGEE. V shed 0 bases and J 3 bases; nucleotides not matched to a gene: 8. The CDR3 loop reads CASSVATSGNLYYNEQFF. The CDR3 coding sequence is TGTGCCAGCAGCGTAGCGACTAGCGGGAACCTTTACTACAATGAGCAGTTCTTC.

The J gene is TRBJ1-3, the V gene TRBV6-5, with D perhaps TRBD1 (6 bases). Germline-derived CDR1 and CDR2 are MNHEY and SVGAGI. The V end lost 5 bases, the J end lost 3 bases, and 14 bases lay between the germline ends. The CDR3 extends over 15 amino acids. The CDR3 sequence: CASSAIQGFGNTIYF. For the CDR3, the DNA is TGTGCCAGCAGTGCGATACAGGGATTTGGAAACACCATATATTTT.

This clone was seen a single time. The rearrangement uses TRBV5-6 and TRBJ2-1, with no clear D. The CDR3 has 15 amino acids. Germline CDR1 is SGHDT and CDR2 is YYEEEE. V lost 4 bases to trimming and J lost 9 bases, with 20 bases between them. CDR3 sequence: CASSIRSGPASEQFF. The CDR3 DNA reads as TGTGCCAGCAGCATCCGGTCCGGTCCAGCGAGTGAGCAGTTCTTC. Full variable domain (missing parts from reference TRBV5-6 and TRBJ2-1): DAGVTQSPTHLIKTRGQQVTLRCSPKSGHDTVSWYQQALGQGPQFIFQYYEEEERQRGNFPDRFSGHQFPNYSSELNVNALLLGDSALYLCASSIRSGPASEQFFGPGTRLTVL.

J is TRBJ1-1 and V is TRBV9; D may be TRBD1 (6 bases). Germline-derived CDR1 and CDR2 are SGDLS and YYNGEE. The V and J ends lost 4 bases and 1 base respectively, with 11 bases between them. The CDR3 sequence is 14 residues long. CDR3 nucleotide sequence: TGTGCCAGCAGCCCCCAGACAGGGAACACTGAAGCTTTCTTT. Residues: CASSPQTGNTEAFF.

This clone has a single count. The chain couples TRBV18 to TRBJ2-1, with TRBD2 identical over 11 bases. Per germline, CDR1 KGHSH and CDR2 LQKENI. CDR3 size: 16 residues. The V segment lost 0 bases and the J segment 3 bases; nucleotides outside the gene matches: 1. CDR3 coding DNA: TGTGCCAGCTCACCACCGACTAGCGGGGTCTACAATGAGCAGTTCTTC. Encoded protein: CASSPPTSGVYNEQFF.

V and J are TRBV5-6 and TRBJ1-2; 8 bases line up with TRBD1. V lost 2 bases and J lost 6; bases outside the gene matches: 9. CDR3 length equals 15 residues. CDR1 is SGHDT and CDR2 is YYEEEE in the germline V gene. CDR3 residues: CASSLGVQGGDGYTF. DNA for the CDR3: TGTGCCAGCAGCTTAGGGGTACAGGGGGGAGATGGCTACACCTTC.

This chain joins TRBV6-5 and TRBJ1-2, with 8 bases fitting TRBD1. J was trimmed by 3 bases and V by 6 bases; bases with no gene match: 3. Germline values: CDR1 MNHEY, CDR2 SVGAGI. The CDR3 is made up of 13 amino acids. The CDR3, as DNA: TGTGCCAGCAGCTCAGGGGGCGACTATGGCTACACCTTC. This translates into CASSSGGDYGYTF.

V is TRBV7-2 and J is TRBJ2-3; D gene ambiguous. The CDR3 totals 14 residues. Germline-derived CDR1 and CDR2 are SGHTA and FQGNSA. V was cut by 5 bases and J by 0 bases, with 9 bases left in between. The DNA for the CDR3 is TGTGCCAGCAGCGTGACTCAAAGCACAGATACGCAGTATTTT. It specifies CASSVTQSTDTQYF. Supplemented by reference TRBV7-2 and TRBJ2-3, the full variable domain reads GAGVSQSPSNKVTEKGKDVELRCDPISGHTALYWYRQSLGQGLEFLIYFQGNSAPDKSGLPSDRFSAERTGGSVSTLTIQRTQQEDSAVYLCASSVTQSTDTQYFGPGTRLTVL.

This clone was detected only a few times. This sequence joins TRBV27 and TRBJ1-2, with D perhaps matching TRBD1 (6 bases). Trimming left V 3 bases short and J 6 bases short, with 14 bases between. CDR3 length: 14 amino acids. Looked up from germline, CDR1 is MNHEY and CDR2 is SMNVEV (reference sequence). The CDR3 region has the DNA TGTGCCAGCAGTTTCCACCAGGGGAGACATGGCTACACCTTC. It yields the protein CASSFHQGRHGYTF.

This chain joins TRBV30 and TRBJ2-6, with D hard to call. Germline CDR1 and CDR2: GTSNPN and SVGIG (reference sequence). Trimming cost V 3 bases and J 1 base, with 13 bases left between them. The CDR3 runs to 16 residues. The CDR3 region has the DNA TGTGCCTGGAGGGCCGTGCCAGGATCTGGGGCCAACGTCCTGACTTTC. Encoded protein: CAWRAVPGSGANVLTF.

The chain links TRBV6-1 to TRBJ1-5; 8 bases match TRBD1. After removal of 11 bases from V and 2 bases from J, the junction contained 8 bases not matched to a gene. Germline assignment: CDR1 MNHNS and CDR2 SASEGT. CDR3 length equals 14 residues. CDR3 nucleotides: TGTGCCTGCGAGGACAGGGATGGCAATCAGCCCCAGCATTTT. The encoded protein is CACEDRDGNQPQHF.

The rearrangement uses TRBV20-1 and TRBJ1-2, with 7 bases identical to TRBD1. With 6 bases clipped from V and 8 bases from J, the junction kept 6 bases outside the gene matches. The CDR3 is made up of 11 amino acids. The germline V gene has CDR1 DFQATT and CDR2 SNEGSKA (reference sequence). The CDR3, as DNA: TGCAGTGCCCCTCGACAGGGCGGCTACACCTTC. Translating it yields CSAPRQGGYTF.

The chain couples TRBV5-1 to TRBJ2-5; D not certain. This CDR3 is 16 amino acids long. From germline, CDR1 is SGHRS and CDR2 YFSETQ. The V end lost 4 bases, the J end lost 2 bases, and 18 bases lay between the germline ends. The CDR3 loop reads CASSLTMGQLQETQYF. Here the CDR3 DNA reads TGCGCCAGCAGCCTGACGATGGGCCAGCTACAAGAGACCCAGTACTTC.